This TCR beta chain appears in the sequencing data of a study of cytomegalovirus exposure and HLA in healthy donors. Study observations and caveats: Some public TCRs appeared in many individuals, while most sequences were rare.

Repertoires were generated with immunoSEQ multiplex PCR, while TCRdb's copy carries only in-frame clones and drops some. The sample carries 50,000 to 80,000 clones, around nine tenths recorded once. This clone was recorded a few times. The antigen is not known. Trimming pared 1 base from V and 6 bases from J, leaving 13 bases between. Looked up from germline, CDR1 is SGHVS and CDR2 is FNYEAQ. The CDR3 spans 14 residues. The source material was PBMCs. This chain joins TRBV7-6 and TRBJ2-7; unclear D gene. The sequence was collected from a woman in her late teens or twenties in good health and CMV-seronegative. The CDR3 spells CASSLGLDGAEQYF. CDR3 in DNA: TGTGCCAGCAGCTTAGGCCTAGATGGTGCCGAGCAGTACTTC.